This TCR beta chain was obtained from a study of beta chain features in type 1 diabetes. The CDR3 loop spans 12 amino acids. Trimming pared 2 bases from V and 2 bases from J, leaving 3 bases between. Germline-derived CDR1 and CDR2 are MGHDK and SYGVNS. Expressed TCRB transcripts were sequenced because the entire RNA isolate underwent reverse transcription. TCRdb keeps only in-frame clones here, not all; method: immunoSEQ multiplex PCR. Among approximately 600,000 clones, under 15% were seen once, and the ten largest hold 0.095% to 0.15%. As to this clone: Its target is not known.

Whole-study findings and limits: People with Type 1 diabetes carried modestly yet significantly shorter TCRB CDR3s in all four CD4+ subsets.

The chain uses TRBV25-1 and TRBJ2-5; no clear D gene. Sample: naive CD4+ T cells from blood. The origin of this receptor is a young man with type 1 diabetes. CDR3 residues: CASSEQQETQYF. CDR3 sequence (DNA): TGTGCCAGCAGTGAACAGCAAGAGACCCAGTACTTC.